These T cell receptor beta chains were read from a single sample in a study of T cell changes during pregnancy in multiple sclerosis. Clones were read by immunoSEQ multiplex PCR, and TCRdb kept only the in-frame ones, dropping some. Of around 130,000 clones listed, 90% to 96% were seen once; the top ten hold less than 0.55%. The material was peripheral blood, obtained after pregnancy. Source of these receptors: a female donor with multiple sclerosis, enrolled in a pregnancy study. Each CDR3 is given with its conserved first and last residue. The order of the fields is clone size, D gene, J gene, V gene, CDR3 protein, CDR3 DNA. The D gene is left open where the match is weak. For some rows the clone size is stated as once, few or many, or as a class when expanded; others skip it.

>once|-|TRBJ2-2|TRBV7-2
CASSLLGGPNTGELFF
TGTGCCAGCAGTTTACTAGGGGGACCGAACACCGGGGAGCTGTTTTTT
>-|TRBD1|TRBJ2-7|TRBV14
CASSQIRTGGEQYF
TGTGCCAGCAGCCAAATCCGGACAGGTGGCGAGCAGTACTTC
>-|TRBD2|TRBJ2-1|TRBV5-1
CASSLGLAGNEQFF
TGCGCCAGCAGCTTGGGACTAGCAGGCAATGAGCAGTTCTTC
>-|TRBD2|TRBJ2-7|TRBV5-1
CASSLGLAGYYEQYF
TGCGCCAGCAGCTTGGGACTAGCGGGATACTACGAGCAGTACTTC
>-|TRBD2|TRBJ2-1|TRBV27
CASSKGLAAYNEQFF
TGTGCCAGCAGTAAAGGACTAGCGGCCTACAATGAGCAGTTCTTC
>-|-|TRBJ1-2|TRBV7-2
CASSEGQPRGGYTF
TGTGCCAGCAGCGAGGGGCAGCCGCGGGGTGGCTACACCTTC
>-|TRBD1|TRBJ2-5|TRBV4-3
CASSQETEQGAGETQYF
TGCGCCAGCAGCCAAGAAACGGAACAGGGGGCAGGGGAGACCCAGTACTTC
>-|TRBD1|TRBJ1-1|TRBV5-1
CASSVAGTGFTEAFF
TGCGCCAGCAGCGTCGCCGGGACAGGGTTTACTGAAGCTTTCTTT
>once|TRBD2|TRBJ2-1|TRBV27
CASTPGLADYNEQFF
TGTGCCAGCACCCCGGGGCTAGCGGACTACAATGAGCAGTTCTTC
>-|TRBD1|TRBJ2-5|TRBV5-8
CASSLNLLSTGAQETQYF
TGTGCCAGCAGCTTGAACCTTTTGTCGACAGGGGCACAAGAGACCCAGTACTTC
>-|-|TRBJ2-7|TRBV7-9
CASSSLSEAVAYEQYF
TGTGCCAGCAGCTCCCTTTCAGAGGCCGTCGCTTACGAGCAGTACTTC
>-|TRBD1|TRBJ2-2|TRBV11-3
CASSPQGATGELFF
TGTGCCAGCAGCCCCCAGGGGGCAACCGGGGAGCTGTTTTTT
>-|TRBD1|TRBJ1-5|TRBV9
CASSLGQNQPQHF
TGTGCCAGCAGCCTGGGACAGAATCAGCCCCAGCATTTT
>-|-|TRBJ2-7|TRBV7-9
CASSARGAVEKIYEQYF
TGTGCCAGCAGCGCCCGGGGGGCCGTTGAAAAGATCTACGAGCAGTACTTC